The 32 T cell receptor beta chains listed next were all sequenced from one sample in a study of shared clonotypes between healthy human individuals. Measured with immunoSEQ multiplex PCR; TCRdb has only the in-frame clones, and not every one. Found here are some 2.1 million clones, just under 95% of them singletons; the top ten hold over 1.5%. Naive CD8 cells comprised CD45RO-negative, CCR7-positively selected cells, excluding terminally differentiated effector memory CD45RA+ cells. Sample: naive CD8+ T cells from PBMCs. These TCRs come from a man between 18 and 35 years old in good health. Some clones in this sample may be carry-over from other donors' samples.

This chain connects TRBV6-5 to TRBJ2-1, with D perhaps TRBD2 (6 bases). V lost 6 bases to trimming and J lost 4 bases, with 16 bases between them. The CDR3 is 15 residues long. The germline V gene has CDR1 MNHEY and CDR2 SVGAGI. The CDR3 here is CASSSRDWGYNEQFF. The CDR3, as DNA: TGTGCCAGCAGCTCCCGGGACTGGGGGTACAATGAGCAGTTCTTC.

As concerns this clone: Distinct nucleotide sequences in the sample also encode this CDR3. The genes are TRBV9 and TRBJ1-2; D is undetermined. The germline gives CDR1 SGDLS, CDR2 YYNGEE. This CDR3 comprises 12 residues. V was shortened by 0 bases and J by 3 bases, with 3 bases between the two germline ends. CDR3 sequence (DNA): TGTGCCAGCAGCGTAGCCCACTATGGCTACACCTTC. Amino acids: CASSVAHYGYTF.

J is TRBJ2-7 and V is TRBV6-5; possibly TRBD2 for D (6 bases). Germline CDR1 reads MNHEY; CDR2 reads SVGAGI. CDR3 length: 14 amino acids. Trimming shortened V by 6 bases and J by 2 bases, and 14 bases separated the two germline ends. This CDR3 is CASSPSLATYEQYF. The CDR3, as DNA: TGTGCCAGCAGCCCCTCACTAGCTACCTACGAGCAGTACTTC.

The chain links TRBV27 to TRBJ2-7; TRBD2 matches at 10 bases. Unmatched junction bases numbered 5, after V lost 6 bases and J lost 3 bases. Per the germline V gene, CDR1 is MNHEY and CDR2 is SMNVEV (reference sequence). This CDR3 contains 14 residues. As DNA, the CDR3 is TGTGCCAGCAGGGTTGTAGCGGGAGGCTACGAGCAGTACTTC. It codes for CASRVVAGGYEQYF.

The genes are TRBV6-7 and TRBJ1-5; no reliable D call. TRBV6-7 is given ORF status, its function remaining uncertain. Between the trimmed V and J ends, which lost 2 bases and 5 bases, there was a span of 10 bases. The CDR3 extends over 14 amino acids. CDR3 residues: CASSYAAEHQPQHF. The CDR3 coding sequence is TGTGCCAGCAGTTACGCCGCAGAGCATCAGCCCCAGCATTTT.

This chain links TRBV9 with TRBJ2-2; D may be TRBD2 (6 bases). CDR1 is SGDLS and CDR2 is YYNGEE in the germline V gene. This CDR3 is 16 amino acids long. V lost 0 bases to trimming and J lost 4 bases, with 13 bases between them. The CDR3 sequence: CASSVGGEVSTGELFF. DNA for the CDR3: TGTGCCAGCAGCGTAGGTGGGGAGGTGAGCACCGGGGAGCTGTTTTTT.

The CDR3 DNA is TGTGCCAGCAGCTTGGGGACATACTACAATGAGCAGTTCTTC. Protein sequence: CASSLGTYYNEQFF. The V call is TRBV5-4, the J call TRBJ2-1; possibly TRBD1 for D (5 bases). Germline lookup yields CDR1 SGHNT and CDR2 YYREEE (reference sequence). There are 14 residues in the CDR3. The V end was cut by 0 bases, the J end by 3 bases, with 7 bases between.

The chain has TRBV15 and TRBJ1-1, with D tentatively TRBD1 (5 bases). Trimming took off 0 bases at V and 1 base at J, with 9 bases between the two ends. Germline CDR1 and CDR2: LNHNV and YYDKDF (reference sequence). The CDR3 loop spans 15 amino acids. CDR3 amino acids: CATSRDRGENTEAFF. For the CDR3, the DNA is TGTGCCACCAGCAGAGATCGGGGCGAGAACACTGAAGCTTTCTTT.

The rearrangement joins TRBV9 to TRBJ2-2; D is unclear. Germline V CDR1 and CDR2: SGDLS, YYNGEE. CDR3 length: 15 residues. The V end was cut by 4 bases, the J end by 2 bases, with 12 bases between. The CDR3 loop is CASSPTLSNTGELFF. For the CDR3, the DNA is TGTGCCAGCAGCCCGACGCTAAGCAACACCGGGGAGCTGTTTTTT.

The genes are TRBV6-1 and TRBJ1-2; 12 nucleotides line up with TRBD1. V lost 8 bases to trimming and J lost 6 bases; unmatched junction nucleotides: 10. The CDR3 runs to 15 residues. Germline values: CDR1 MNHNS, CDR2 SASEGT. The CDR3 loop is CASGPGQGASNGYTF. CDR3 bases: TGTGCCAGCGGCCCGGGACAGGGGGCGAGCAATGGCTACACCTTC.

The V and J genes are TRBV29-1 and TRBJ2-1; either TRBD1 or TRBD2 may fit D (5 bases each). Germline V lookup: CDR1 SQVTM, CDR2 ANQGSEA. The length of the CDR3 is 15 residues. V lost 6 bases, J lost 0 bases, and 15 bases lay in between. The CDR3 sequence: CSVKLGGGSYNEQFF. CDR3 nucleotide sequence: TGCAGCGTCAAATTGGGTGGGGGCTCCTACAATGAGCAGTTCTTC.

About this clone itself: The sample has other DNA sequences that encode this CDR3 too. The rearrangement links TRBV30 to TRBJ2-7, with a possible D match to TRBD2 (5 bases). Germline loops: CDR1 GTSNPN, CDR2 SVGIG (reference sequence). The CDR3 totals 11 residues. V was clipped by 0 bases and J by 6 bases, with 6 bases between them. The CDR3 reads CAWSVTSEQYF. The CDR3 DNA reads as TGTGCCTGGAGTGTAACTAGCGAGCAGTACTTC.

This clone has only one observation. The chain couples TRBV27 to TRBJ2-7; D is ambiguous. The V gene lost 0 bases and the J gene lost 1 base, with 7 bases spanning the gap. The length of the CDR3 is 14 residues. Germline-derived CDR1 and CDR2 are MNHEY and SMNVEV (reference sequence). The CDR3 DNA reads as TGTGCCAGCAGTTTATCTAGTAAATCCTACGAGCAGTACTTC. Its translation is CASSLSSKSYEQYF.

The rearrangement links TRBV30 to TRBJ2-7, with D perhaps matching TRBD2 (5 bases). The germline CDR1 and CDR2 sequences are GTSNPN and SVGIG (reference sequence). Trimming took off 0 bases at V and 6 bases at J, with 15 bases between the two ends. The CDR3 extends over 14 amino acids. The CDR3 DNA reads TGTGCCTGGAGTGTACTGGACGGGCGGGTCGAGCAGTACTTC. This encodes CAWSVLDGRVEQYF.

This rearrangement joins TRBV6-6 to TRBJ2-5; D remains unclear. The germline gives CDR1 MNHNY, CDR2 SVGAGI (reference sequence). This CDR3 is built from 14 residues. Trimming cost V 6 bases and J 2 bases, with 13 bases left between them. The CDR3 protein is CASRTVRDQETQYF. CDR3 coding DNA: TGTGCCAGCAGGACCGTTAGGGATCAAGAGACCCAGTACTTC.

The V call is TRBV15, the J call TRBJ2-1, with D perhaps matching TRBD1 or TRBD2 (6 bases each). Between the trimmed V and J ends, which lost 5 bases and 1 base, there was a span of 15 bases. There are 16 residues in the CDR3. The V gene's germline CDR1 is LNHNV and CDR2 YYDKDF (reference sequence). CDR3 sequence: CATSVEGGISYNEQFF. The DNA of the CDR3 is TGTGCCACCAGCGTCGAGGGGGGAATATCCTACAATGAGCAGTTCTTC. The full variable domain, with the rest looked up from reference TRBV15 and TRBJ2-1, is DAMVIQNPRYQVTQFGKPVTLSCSQTLNHNVMYWYQQKSSQAPKLLFHYYDKDFNNEADTPDNFQSRRPNTSFCFLDIRSPGLGDTAMYLCATSVEGGISYNEQFFGPGTRLTVL.

The chain has TRBV27 and TRBJ2-7; a possible D gene is TRBD1 (6 bases). Trimming cost V 6 bases and J 5 bases, with 14 bases left between them. Looked up from germline, CDR1 is MNHEY and CDR2 is SMNVEV (reference sequence). CDR3 length: 13 amino acids. CDR3 nucleotides: TGTGCCAGCAGCGCCACAGGGTTCCACGAGCAGTACTTC. Translating gives CASSATGFHEQYF.

The chain links TRBV4-3 to TRBJ2-7; 12 bases agree with TRBD2. Germline V gives CDR1 LGHNA, CDR2 YSLEER. V lost 0 bases and J lost 0; bases outside the gene matches: 12. This CDR3 has 20 amino acids. The CDR3 spells CASSQDRTTSGGASSYEQYF. The CDR3 DNA reads TGCGCCAGCAGCCAAGATCGAACGACTAGCGGGGGCGCCAGCTCCTACGAGCAGTACTTC.

For the CDR3, the DNA is TGTGCCAGCAGCCCGCGTGGGTGGAGCTCCTACAATGAGCAGTTCTTC. As protein: CASSPRGWSSYNEQFF. The rearrangement joins TRBV7-3 to TRBJ2-1; D is uncertain. The germline CDR1 and CDR2 sequences are SGHTA and FQGTGA. This CDR3 spans 16 amino acids. Between the trimmed V and J ends, which lost 5 bases and 0 bases, there was a span of 14 bases.

The chain employs TRBV5-6 and TRBJ2-1; TRBD1 agrees at 7 bases. The CDR3 runs to 14 residues. Germline-derived CDR1 and CDR2 are SGHDT and YYEEEE. J lost 7 bases, V lost 2 bases, and 6 bases had no gene match. This chain's CDR3 is CASSLHPGGNEQFF. CDR3 coding DNA: TGTGCCAGCAGCTTACATCCAGGGGGAAATGAGCAGTTCTTC.

The chain is built from TRBV6-1 and TRBJ2-3, with a weak D call TRBD2 (5 bases). The CDR3 runs to 15 residues. Per the germline V gene, CDR1 is MNHNS and CDR2 is SASEGT. V was shortened by 10 bases and J by 0 bases, with 17 bases between the two germline ends. The CDR3 region is CAIRWWELSTDTQYF. Written as DNA, the CDR3 is TGTGCCATTCGATGGTGGGAGTTGAGCACAGATACGCAGTATTTT.

The chain has TRBV6-1 and TRBJ2-7; D possibly matches TRBD1 or TRBD2 (5 bases each). CDR1 MNHNS and CDR2 SASEGT come from the germline V gene. Deletions cut 2 bases from V and 0 bases from J, with 14 bases between. This CDR3 is 16 amino acids long. The CDR3 DNA sequence: TGTGCCAGCAGTGAACAATCGAAGGGGAGCTCCTACGAGCAGTACTTC. It specifies CASSEQSKGSSYEQYF.

This sequence joins TRBV29-1 and TRBJ2-3; the D call may be TRBD1 or TRBD2 (6 bases each). Germline V gene sequence: CDR1 SQVTM, CDR2 ANQGSEA. Between the trimmed V and J ends, which lost 6 bases and 10 bases, there was a span of 23 bases. This CDR3 is built from 14 residues. The CDR3 DNA is TGCAGCGTCGGGGGCGGGGAGAAGGGAGTGGCGCAGTATTTT. Its protein is CSVGGGEKGVAQYF.

The chain combines TRBV6-1 with TRBJ2-5, with D unclear. This CDR3 spans 15 amino acids. V lost 5 bases, J lost 3 bases, and 16 bases lay in between. Germline V lookup: CDR1 MNHNS, CDR2 SASEGT. CDR3 nucleotide sequence: TGTGCCAGCAGTTCCTATTTCTTGCCCAAAGAGACCCAGTACTTC. Amino acid sequence: CASSSYFLPKETQYF.

This rearrangement joins TRBV15 to TRBJ1-1; D remains ambiguous. This CDR3 comprises 12 residues. V shed 0 bases and J shed 11 bases, with 10 bases lying between them. Per the germline V gene, CDR1 is LNHNV and CDR2 is YYDKDF (reference sequence). The CDR3: CATSRDFGGAFF. CDR3 sequence (DNA): TGTGCCACCAGCAGAGATTTTGGTGGGGCTTTCTTT.

The chain links TRBV25-1 to TRBJ2-2; TRBD2 is a possible D gene (5 bases). The germline V gene encodes CDR1 MGHDK and CDR2 SYGVNS. V was clipped by 1 base and J by 7 bases, with 22 bases between them. This CDR3 comprises 18 residues. CDR3 in amino acids: CASSESWVDGDLDGELFF. DNA of the CDR3: TGTGCCAGCAGTGAATCTTGGGTGGACGGGGATCTAGACGGGGAGCTGTTTTTT. Full variable domain (remainder filled in from reference TRBV25-1 and TRBJ2-2): EADIYQTPRYLVIGTGKKITLECSQTMGHDKMYWYQQDPGMELHLIHYSYGVNSTEKGDLSSESTVSRIRTEHFPLTLESARPSHTSQYLCASSESWVDGDLDGELFFGEGSRLTVL.

This rearrangement joins TRBV5-6 to TRBJ1-5; 9 bases agree with TRBD1. The germline gives CDR1 SGHDT, CDR2 YYEEEE. Unmatched junction bases numbered 9, after V lost 5 bases and J lost 3 bases. The CDR3 runs to 16 residues. This CDR3 reads CASRGDRAPHNQPQHF. In DNA, the CDR3 is TGTGCCAGCAGGGGGGACAGGGCGCCTCACAATCAGCCCCAGCATTTT.

The chain recombines TRBV6-5 with TRBJ1-1; D possibly corresponds to TRBD1 (6 bases). CDR1 is MNHEY and CDR2 is SVGAGI in the germline V gene. The CDR3 runs 11 residues. Trimming removed 5 bases from V and 10 bases from J, with 11 bases in between. The CDR3 here is CASSTGMVAFF. CDR3 coding DNA: TGTGCCAGCAGTACAGGGATGGTAGCTTTCTTT.

In the case of this clone: Other DNA sequences of this sample code for an identical CDR3. The chain joins TRBV10-2 to TRBJ2-2; D ambiguous. Per the germline V gene, CDR1 is WSHSY and CDR2 is SAAADI. V gave up 0 bases and J gave up 9 bases, with 5 bases separating them. The CDR3 contains 12 residues. The CDR3 coding sequence is TGCGCCAGCAGTGAGTCGGGCCGGGAGCTGTTTTTT. Translated, it gives CASSESGRELFF.

Remarks on this clone: Different DNA sequences within this sample yield the same CDR3. The chain joins TRBV7-9 to TRBJ2-7; 7 nucleotides agree with TRBD2. The trim removed 3 bases at V and 6 bases at J, leaving 2 bases unmatched. CDR3 length equals 12 residues. CDR1 and CDR2 (germline): SEHNR, FQNEAQ (reference sequence). CDR3 sequence reads: CASSFGGSEQYF. The CDR3 region has the DNA TGTGCCAGCAGCTTCGGCGGGAGCGAGCAGTACTTC. Full variable domain (outside the CDR3, taken from reference TRBV7-9 and TRBJ2-7): DTGVSQNPRHKITKRGQNVTFRCDPISEHNRLYWYRQTLGQGPEFLTYFQNEAQLEKSRLLSDRFSAERPKGSFSTLEIQRTEQGDSAMYLCASSFGGSEQYFGPGTRLTVT.

V is TRBV7-9 and J is TRBJ2-2, with a possible D match to TRBD2 (6 bases). Germline V gene data show CDR1 as SEHNR and CDR2 as FQNEAQ (reference sequence). With 8 bases removed from V and 4 bases from J, the gap between germline ends came to 20 bases. The CDR3 contains 16 residues. CDR3 residues: CASVGDGGGFTGELFF. DNA of the CDR3: TGTGCCAGCGTAGGCGACGGGGGAGGTTTCACCGGGGAGCTGTTTTTT. Full variable domain (outside the CDR3, taken from reference TRBV7-9 and TRBJ2-2): DTGVSQNPRHKITKRGQNVTFRCDPISEHNRLYWYRQTLGQGPEFLTYFQNEAQLEKSRLLSDRFSAERPKGSFSTLEIQRTEQGDSAMYLCASVGDGGGFTGELFFGEGSRLTVL.

About this clone: Other DNA sequences of this sample code for an identical CDR3. The chain is built from TRBV6-1 and TRBJ1-1; no clear D. The CDR3 spans 11 residues. Germline assignment: CDR1 MNHNS and CDR2 SASEGT. With 8 bases removed from V and 7 bases from J, the gap between germline ends came to 11 bases. CDR3 amino acids: CASRVGGEAFF. In nucleotides, the CDR3 is TGTGCCAGCCGGGTCGGAGGTGAAGCTTTCTTT.